This T cell receptor beta chain was found in a study of response to subunit inactivated influenza vaccine. TCRdb re-analysed the RT-PCR reads in MiXCR, keeping a single row per CDR3 protein. The data hold a few hundred thousand distinct CDR3 sequences, with roughly 22% observed a single time. This clonotype has a handful of counts. As yet, its antigen is unknown. The ends were cut back, 4 bases at V and 8 bases at J, with 15 bases in the middle. The CDR3 consists of 14 residues. CDR1 is MNHEY and CDR2 is SVGEGT in the germline V gene. Study conclusions and caveats: After each seasonal influenza vaccination, few new T cells are recruited, the authors suggested.

This sequence joins TRBV6-2 or TRBV6-3 and TRBJ1-5; D ambiguous. This clonotype originated in a man between 50 and 69 years old who received an inactivated influenza vaccine. The sequenced sample was PBMCs from blood, obtained approximately 20 months after vaccination. The DNA for the CDR3 is TGTGCCAGCAGTTGGAAGGCGGGGAGGGAGCCCCAGCATTTT. Its translation is CASSWKAGREPQHF.